Listed below are T cell receptor beta chains from one sample, sequenced in a study of blood T cell repertoires in COVID-19. The data were produced by immunoSEQ multiplex PCR, yet TCRdb's version contains in-frame clones alone and is incomplete. Seen here are under 250,000 clones, 80% to 95% observed once, and the top ten hold around 0.84%. The sample was peripheral blood. These receptors originate from a man aged 55 to 69 with COVID-19, enrolled during active disease. Each CDR3 is given with its conserved first and last residue. Fields, in order: J gene, D gene, clone size, V gene, CDR3 DNA, CDR3 protein. D genes are given only for firm matches. The size of a clone is reported for some rows only, either as once, few or many, or as a class for expanded clones.

TRBJ1-5 | TRBD1 | few | TRBV4-1 | TGCGCCAGCAGCCAACCCTTCTCAGGGGGCAAACTTAATCAGCCCCAGCATTTT | CASSQPFSGGKLNQPQHF
TRBJ2-7 | - | - | TRBV7-3 | TGTGCCAGCAGCCCCTCCCCGGCCAGGGGCTACGAGCAGTACTTC | CASSPSPARGYEQYF
TRBJ2-2 | TRBD2 | - | TRBV27 | TGTGCCACCTCTCTGGCGGGAGGGCCGAACACCGGGGAGCTGTTTTTT | CATSLAGGPNTGELFF
TRBJ1-6 | - | - | TRBV5-1 | TGCGCCAGCAGCTCGGAGGGGGGGGGTTCACCCCTCCACTTT | CASSSEGGGSPLHF
TRBJ1-2 | - | - | TRBV19 | TGTGCCAGTAGTAGAGCTGACGGAGGGGAAAGCTATGGCTACACCTTC | CASSRADGGESYGYTF
TRBJ1-1 | TRBD1 | - | TRBV18 | TGTGCCAGCTCATCGGGACAGCTTGAAGCTTTCTTT | CASSSGQLEAFF
TRBJ1-1 | - | - | TRBV4-1 | TGCGCCAGCAGCCAAGACGGCGGGGGAGCTTTCTTT | CASSQDGGGAFF
TRBJ2-1 | - | - | TRBV4-1 | TGCGCCAGCAGCCAGGGAACAGGAACGGAGTACAATGAGCAGTTCTTC | CASSQGTGTEYNEQFF
TRBJ1-2 | - | - | TRBV28 | TGTGCCAGCAGTTTAAGTCACGCCGGTGGCTACACCTTC | CASSLSHAGGYTF
TRBJ2-3 | TRBD1 | - | TRBV28 | TGTGCCAGCAGTGGGACAGGCGGGACAGATACGCAGTATTTT | CASSGTGGTDTQYF
TRBJ2-6 | - | - | TRBV19 | TGTGCCAGTAGTAACTACCTAGGGGTAACTGGGGCCAACGTCCTGACTTTC | CASSNYLGVTGANVLTF
TRBJ2-3 | TRBD2 | - | TRBV29-1 | TGCAGCGTCCCTAGCGGGAGGGCGAGCACAGATACGCAGTATTTT | CSVPSGRASTDTQYF
TRBJ2-7 | - | - | TRBV21-1 | TGTGCCAGCAGGAGGACAGGCTCCTACGAGCAGTACTTC | CASRRTGSYEQYF
TRBJ2-2 | TRBD1 | - | TRBV2 | TGTGCCAGCAGAGCCGGGACAGGTTACACCGGGGAGCTGTTTTTT | CASRAGTGYTGELFF
TRBJ1-6 | - | - | TRBV27 | TGTGCCAGCAGTTTATCGGACAGCGCAGATTCACCCCTCCACTTT | CASSLSDSADSPLHF
TRBJ2-7 | TRBD2 | once | TRBV10-3 | TGTGCCACCCTCACTAGCGGGAGGGCGGGTGAGCAGTACTTC | CATLTSGRAGEQYF
TRBJ2-2 | - | - | TRBV28 | TGTGCCAGCAGGACCCTGGGAGTGACGAACACCGGGGAGCTGTTTTTT | CASRTLGVTNTGELFF
TRBJ2-7 | - | - | TRBV18 | TGTGCCAGCTCACCGGGGACACCCTCCAACGAGCAGTACTTC | CASSPGTPSNEQYF
TRBJ2-2 | - | - | TRBV5-4 | TGTGCCAGCAGCAAGAGACAGAACACCGGGGAGCTGTTTTTT | CASSKRQNTGELFF
TRBJ2-1 | TRBD2 | - | TRBV11-2 | TGTGCCAGCAGTCGTAGCGGGGGCCTCTCCTACAATGAGCAGTTCTTC | CASSRSGGLSYNEQFF
TRBJ2-4 | - | - | TRBV5-1 | TGCGCCAGCAGCATTCAGGGCGGTTGGGCCAAAAACATTCAGTACTTC | CASSIQGGWAKNIQYF
TRBJ1-5 | TRBD1 | - | TRBV12-5 | TGTGCTAGTGGTTTGGGAGTAGGGACAGGGTATAGCAATCAGCCCCAGCATTTT | CASGLGVGTGYSNQPQHF
TRBJ1-2 | - | - | TRBV18 | TGTGCCAGCTCACCCGAAGCCGGGAAAGGCGGCTACACCTTC | CASSPEAGKGGYTF
TRBJ1-1 | - | - | TRBV28 | TGTGCCAGCAGTTCCGGGGGGCGAGAGGACACTGAAGCTTTCTTT | CASSSGGREDTEAFF
TRBJ2-7 | - | - | TRBV28 | TGTGCCAGCAGTTTAACCGGGTCAGGGGCCTACGAGCAGTACTTC | CASSLTGSGAYEQYF
TRBJ1-2 | TRBD1 | - | TRBV28 | TGTGCCAGCAGCCCTTATCCGGGACAGGGGGCTTTGAGTGGCTACACCTTC | CASSPYPGQGALSGYTF
TRBJ1-2 | TRBD1 | - | TRBV7-6 | TGTGCCAGCAGCCCTCAGGGGGCAAACTATGGCTACACCTTC | CASSPQGANYGYTF
TRBJ2-7 | - | - | TRBV7-8 | TGTGCCAGCAGCCCCCTGGCTATCTGGGGCCGTAGCTCCTACGAGCAGTACTTC | CASSPLAIWGRSSYEQYF
TRBJ2-2 | TRBD1 | - | TRBV18 | TGTGCCAGCTCACCGGACAGGATAAACACCGGGGAGCTGTTTTTT | CASSPDRINTGELFF
TRBJ2-7 | - | - | TRBV7-8 | TGTGCCAGCAGTTCAAAACGCGGGAAAGGGTCAAACGAGCAGTACTTC | CASSSKRGKGSNEQYF
TRBJ1-5 | - | - | TRBV24-1 | TGTGCCACCGCCCGGGGGGGGAGCAATCAGCCCCAGCATTTT | CATARGGSNQPQHF
TRBJ1-6 | - | once | TRBV12-5 | TGTGCTAGTGGACCCGACAGCTCCTATAATTCACCCCTCCACTTT | CASGPDSSYNSPLHF
TRBJ1-2 | - | - | TRBV3-1/TRBV3-2 | TGTGCCAGCAGCCGAAGACAAAGGCAGGGTTTAAGCTACACCTTC | CASSRRQRQGLSYTF
TRBJ1-1 | - | - | TRBV7-9 | TGTGCCAGCAGCTTAGGTCAGAACACTGAAGCTTTCTTT | CASSLGQNTEAFF
TRBJ2-5 | - | - | TRBV12-3/TRBV12-4 | TGTGCCAGCACCCCCCCCGGGGTGGAGACCCAGTACTTC | CASTPPGVETQYF
TRBJ2-7 | TRBD2 | - | TRBV6-5 | TGTGCCAGCAGGAGACTAGCGGGAGCTGGGAGCGAGCAGTACTTC | CASRRLAGAGSEQYF
TRBJ1-2 | TRBD1 | - | TRBV2 | TGTGCCAGCAGCCCAACCGGGACAGGAAATGGCTACACCTTC | CASSPTGTGNGYTF
TRBJ1-2 | TRBD1 | - | TRBV5-1 | TGCGCCAGCAGCTTGGGGGGACAGAGGGACAACTATGGCTACACCTTC | CASSLGGQRDNYGYTF
TRBJ2-7 | TRBD2 | - | TRBV7-9 | TGTGCCAGCAGCGCGCCCAGCGGGGCCTACGAGCAGTACTTC | CASSAPSGAYEQYF
TRBJ2-1 | TRBD2 | - | TRBV5-4 | TGTGCCAGCAGCTTCACTAGCGGGAGCAATGAGCAGTTCTTC | CASSFTSGSNEQFF